The entry below gives a single TCR beta chain sequence along with its context. CDR1 is MNHNY and CDR2 is SVGAGI in the germline V gene (reference sequence). The CDR3 spans 13 residues. Trimming took 3 bases from V and 5 from J, leaving 7 bases between them. These data originate in a study of shared clonotypes between healthy human individuals. Original data processing: Filtering differed because ImmunoSEQ produced junction-only sequences that carried no quality scores. Data came from immunoSEQ multiplex PCR; TCRdb stores just in-frame clones and leaves some out. The DNA gave D and trimming, while V, J and clone size come from that table. The profile shows about 600,000 clones, roughly 97% of them singletons.

This chain uses TRBV6-6 with TRBJ2-2; maybe TRBD2 (5 bases). This clonotype originated in a woman in her twenties or thirties in good health. Source material: naive CD4+ T cells sorted from blood. Subset: CD45RA+ positively selected. For the CDR3, the DNA is TGTGCCAGCAGTTATAGGAGGACCGGGGAGCTGTTTTTT. As protein: CASSYRRTGELFF.